This is a list of T cell receptor beta chains from one sample in a study of blood T cell repertoires in COVID-19. Repertoires were generated with immunoSEQ multiplex PCR, while TCRdb's copy carries only in-frame clones and drops some. The data hold a few hundred thousand clones, with around 84% observed a single time. The specimen sequenced was peripheral blood. Receptors were obtained from a woman aged 40 to 55 who had recovered from COVID-19. Each CDR3 is given with its conserved first and last residue. The order of the fields is J gene, D gene, V gene, clone size, CDR3 protein, CDR3 DNA. A D gene is named only where the DNA matches it firmly. Expanded clones are given a class, and other clones once, few, many or no size at all.

>TRBJ1-4|.|TRBV10-3|.
CATRDSTNEKLFF
TGTGCCACCCGGGATTCAACTAATGAAAAACTGTTTTTT
>TRBJ1-1|.|TRBV19|.
CASSIGQENTEAFF
TGTGCCAGTAGTATAGGGCAGGAAAACACTGAAGCTTTCTTT
>TRBJ2-5|TRBD2|TRBV6-6|once
CASSRLAGASRKETQYF
TGTGCCAGCAGTCGACTAGCGGGGGCCTCCCGAAAAGAGACCCAGTACTTC
>TRBJ2-1|.|TRBV19|.
CASSISGRGDYNEQFF
TGTGCCAGTAGTATATCTGGCAGGGGGGATTACAATGAGCAGTTCTTC
>TRBJ2-1|TRBD2|TRBV2|.
CASSPKGIRLAGENNEQFF
TGTGCCAGCAGTCCCAAGGGGATTCGACTAGCGGGGGAGAACAATGAGCAGTTCTTC
>TRBJ1-1|.|TRBV7-8|few
CASSFQLATEAFF
TGTGCCAGCAGCTTCCAGTTAGCCACTGAAGCTTTCTTT
>TRBJ2-3|TRBD1|TRBV9|.
CASSVEGTESTTDTQYF
TGTGCCAGCAGCGTAGAGGGGACAGAGTCTACCACAGATACGCAGTATTTT
>TRBJ2-1|TRBD2|TRBV11-3|.
CASRRGGGDNEQFF
TGTGCCAGCAGACGGGGCGGGGGAGACAATGAGCAGTTCTTC
>TRBJ2-3|.|TRBV27|.
CASTQKARQGRPDTQYF
TGTGCCAGCACTCAAAAAGCCCGGCAGGGGCGGCCAGATACGCAGTATTTT
>TRBJ2-7|TRBD1|TRBV28|.
CASSLQGDLYEQYF
TGTGCCAGCAGTTTACAGGGGGATCTCTACGAGCAGTACTTC
>TRBJ1-2|TRBD1|TRBV3-1/TRBV3-2|.
CASSRRDSVLEGGYTF
TGTGCCAGCAGCCGCCGGGACAGCGTCCTCGAGGGAGGCTACACCTTC
>TRBJ2-3|.|TRBV27|.
CASSAWGADTQYF
TGTGCCAGCAGTGCTTGGGGAGCAGATACGCAGTATTTT
>TRBJ2-7|.|TRBV7-9|.
CASSNVVQDEQYF
TGTGCCAGCAGCAATGTCGTACAGGACGAGCAGTACTTC
>TRBJ1-3|.|TRBV10-3|.
CAISETGHSGNTIYF
TGTGCCATCAGTGAGACAGGACACTCTGGAAACACCATATATTTT
>TRBJ2-7|.|TRBV4-3|once
CASSQDVSGGGLGEQYF
TGCGCCAGCAGCCAAGATGTGTCGGGGGGCGGTTTGGGGGAGCAGTACTTC
>TRBJ1-1|TRBD1|TRBV24-1|.
CATTSQDRVGSEAFF
TGTGCCACCACTAGCCAAGACAGGGTGGGGTCTGAAGCTTTCTTT
>TRBJ1-1|TRBD1|TRBV6-5|.
CASSPRTGWNTEAFF
TGTGCCAGCAGCCCAAGGACAGGGTGGAACACTGAAGCTTTCTTT
>TRBJ1-4|TRBD1|TRBV2|.
CASSDPGTGGEKLFF
TGTGCCAGCAGTGATCCCGGGACAGGGGGCGAAAAACTGTTTTTT
>TRBJ2-7|TRBD2|TRBV19|.
CASRSSGGPSYEQYF
TGTGCCAGTAGGTCTAGCGGGGGCCCATCCTACGAGCAGTACTTC
>TRBJ2-5|.|TRBV9|.
CASSVGQGGQETQYF
TGTGCCAGCAGCGTAGGGCAGGGCGGACAAGAGACCCAGTACTTC
>TRBJ1-3|.|TRBV11-2|.
CASSSYAGRGGNTIYF
TGTGCCAGCAGCTCCTACGCAGGTCGGGGTGGAAACACCATATATTTT
>TRBJ2-7|.|TRBV28|.
CASSVPRGTHGYEQYF
TGTGCCAGCAGCGTCCCCCGGGGGACGCATGGCTACGAGCAGTACTTC
>TRBJ2-3|TRBD1|TRBV24-1|.
CATSDLTGTGADTQYF
TGTGCCACCAGTGATTTGACCGGGACAGGGGCAGATACGCAGTATTTT
>TRBJ1-4|.|TRBV7-9|.
CASSLTGYEKLFF
TGTGCCAGCAGCTTGACAGGATATGAAAAACTGTTTTTT
>TRBJ2-3|TRBD2|TRBV4-3|.
CASSQDARLAGVSTDTQYF
TGCGCCAGCAGCCAAGATGCGAGGCTAGCGGGGGTTAGCACAGATACGCAGTATTTT
>TRBJ2-3|.|TRBV13|once
CASSTGSDTQYF
TGTGCCAGCAGCACAGGGTCAGATACGCAGTATTTT
>TRBJ2-1|TRBD2|TRBV12-3/TRBV12-4|.
CASSKAGTSLIF
TGTGCCAGCAGCAAGGCCGGGACTAGTTTGATCTTC
>TRBJ2-2|.|TRBV5-6|.
CASSLVFARGITGELFF
TGTGCCAGCAGCTTGGTGTTCGCCAGGGGTATAACCGGGGAGCTGTTTTTT
>TRBJ2-7|TRBD1|TRBV29-1|.
CSVAQGASYEQYF
TGCAGCGTCGCACAGGGGGCTTCCTACGAGCAGTACTTC
>TRBJ1-6|.|TRBV6-1|.
CASSEWVGASPLHF
TGTGCCAGCAGTGAATGGGTTGGGGCCTCACCCCTCCACTTT
>TRBJ2-3|.|TRBV9|.
CASSVEAGDTQYF
TGTGCCAGCAGCGTAGAGGCGGGAGATACGCAGTATTTT
>TRBJ2-6|TRBD1|TRBV10-3|.
CATQGARGANVLTF
TGTGCCACACAGGGGGCGCGAGGGGCCAACGTCCTGACTTTC
>TRBJ1-4|.|TRBV28|once
CASSFLIGGGTNEKLFF
TGTGCCAGCAGTTTTCTGATTGGGGGGGGAACTAATGAAAAACTGTTTTTT
>TRBJ2-1|.|TRBV29-1|.
CSVVSGKSYNEQFF
TGCAGCGTTGTATCAGGGAAATCCTACAATGAGCAGTTCTTC
>TRBJ1-4|.|TRBV7-9|.
CASSSGTTVEKLFF
TGTGCCAGCAGCTCCGGGACAACGGTTGAAAAACTGTTTTTT
>TRBJ1-2|TRBD1|TRBV3-1/TRBV3-2|.
CASSQDLGQTYGYTF
TGTGCCAGCAGCCAGGATTTGGGACAGACCTATGGCTACACCTTC
>TRBJ2-3|TRBD2|TRBV9|few
CASSVSSGGATDTQYF
TGTGCCAGCAGCGTATCTAGCGGGGGGGCAACAGATACGCAGTATTTT
>TRBJ1-3|TRBD1|TRBV5-1|few
CASSTGDSRNTIYF
TGCGCCAGCAGCACGGGGGACAGCCGAAACACCATATATTTT
>TRBJ1-6|.|TRBV2|few
CASSEDKPEEGSPLHF
TGTGCCAGCAGTGAAGATAAACCTGAGGAGGGTTCACCCCTCCACTTT
>TRBJ1-2|TRBD1|TRBV30|.
CAWSRQGALRGYTF
TGTGCCTGGAGCCGACAGGGGGCTCTACGAGGCTACACCTTC
>TRBJ1-1|.|TRBV12-5|.
CASGLVPLGGGRVNTEAFF
TGTGCTAGTGGTTTGGTACCCCTTGGGGGGGGGCGGGTGAACACTGAAGCTTTCTTT
>TRBJ2-5|.|TRBV4-2|.
CASSQAQDRQYF
TGTGCCAGCAGCCAAGCTCAGGACAGACAGTACTTC
>TRBJ2-1|.|TRBV5-1|.
CASSWGENDYYNEQFF
TGCGCCAGCAGCTGGGGGGAAAATGATTACTACAATGAGCAGTTCTTC
>TRBJ1-2|TRBD1|TRBV19|.
CASIPGQGYYGYTF
TGTGCCAGTATTCCCGGACAGGGCTACTATGGCTACACCTTC
>TRBJ2-1|TRBD2|TRBV7-2|.
CASSAMISSGGTEFF
TGTGCCAGCAGCGCGATGATTAGTAGCGGGGGGACCGAGTTCTTC
>TRBJ2-7|.|TRBV21-1|few
CASSKFAGCGQGNEQYF
TGTGCCAGCAGCAAATTCGCCGGATGTGGGCAGGGGAACGAGCAGTACTTC
>TRBJ2-2|TRBD2|TRBV5-1|.
CASSLNPSGETGELFF
TGCGCCAGCAGCTTGAACCCTAGCGGGGAAACCGGGGAGCTGTTTTTT